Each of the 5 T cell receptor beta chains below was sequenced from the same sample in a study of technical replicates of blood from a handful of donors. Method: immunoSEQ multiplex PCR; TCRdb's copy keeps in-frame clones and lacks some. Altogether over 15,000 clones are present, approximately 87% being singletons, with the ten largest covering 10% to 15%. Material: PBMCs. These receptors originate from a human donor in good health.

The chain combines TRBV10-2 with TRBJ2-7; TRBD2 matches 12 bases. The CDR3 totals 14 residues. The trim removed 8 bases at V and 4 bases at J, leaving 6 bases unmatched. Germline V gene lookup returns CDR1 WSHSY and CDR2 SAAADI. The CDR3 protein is CASRLAGVNYEQYF. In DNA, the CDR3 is TGCGCCAGCCGACTAGCGGGAGTAAATTACGAGCAGTACTTC.

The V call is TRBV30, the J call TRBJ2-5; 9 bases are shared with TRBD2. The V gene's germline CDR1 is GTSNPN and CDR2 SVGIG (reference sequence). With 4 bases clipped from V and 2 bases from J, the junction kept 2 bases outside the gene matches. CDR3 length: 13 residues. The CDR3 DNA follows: TGTGCCTGGACTAGCGGGGATCAAGAGACCCAGTACTTC. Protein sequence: CAWTSGDQETQYF.

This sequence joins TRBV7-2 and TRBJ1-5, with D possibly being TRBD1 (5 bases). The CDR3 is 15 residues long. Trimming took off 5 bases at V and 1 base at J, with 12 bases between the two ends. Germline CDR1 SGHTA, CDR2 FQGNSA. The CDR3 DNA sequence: TGTGCCAGCAGCCGTCAGGGAAGAAGCAATCAGCCCCAGCATTTT. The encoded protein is CASSRQGRSNQPQHF.

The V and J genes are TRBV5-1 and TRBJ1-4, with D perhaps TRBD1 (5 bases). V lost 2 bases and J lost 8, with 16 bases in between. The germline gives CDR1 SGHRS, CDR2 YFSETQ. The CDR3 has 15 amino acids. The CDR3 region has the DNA TGCGCCAGCAGCTTCCTCCCAGGGCAGGGCGAAAAACTGTTTTTT. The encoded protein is CASSFLPGQGEKLFF.

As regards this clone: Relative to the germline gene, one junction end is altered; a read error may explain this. The DNA of the CDR3 is TGTGCCAGTAGTAGCGGACTAGCGGGAGTTGTAGACTTC. Amino acid sequence: CASSSGLAGVVDF. The chain uses TRBV19 and TRBJ2-7; 13 bases match TRBD2. The CDR3 has 13 amino acids. Germline assignment: CDR1 LNHDA and CDR2 SQIVND (reference sequence).